The T cell receptor (beta chain) described here comes from a study of siplizumab effects on memory and regulatory T cells. The ends lost 4 bases at V and 7 bases at J; junction bases unmatched: 8. Per germline, CDR1 SGHVS and CDR2 FNYEAQ. This CDR3 is 14 amino acids long. Each sample yielded 90,000 to 100,000 assayed TCR templates. Assay: immunoSEQ multiplex PCR; the TCRdb copy retains only in-frame clones and omits some. This sample has more than 60,000 clones; roughly 97% occur once, and the top ten carry 0.095%. The sequenced sample was naive CD8+ T cells sorted from blood. This TCR was recovered from a human donor in good health. The gene calls are TRBV7-6 and TRBJ1-1, with 8 bases that match TRBD1. This chain's CDR3 is CASSSDRADVEAFF. Written as DNA, the CDR3 is TGTGCCAGCAGCTCGGACAGGGCTGACGTTGAAGCTTTCTTT.